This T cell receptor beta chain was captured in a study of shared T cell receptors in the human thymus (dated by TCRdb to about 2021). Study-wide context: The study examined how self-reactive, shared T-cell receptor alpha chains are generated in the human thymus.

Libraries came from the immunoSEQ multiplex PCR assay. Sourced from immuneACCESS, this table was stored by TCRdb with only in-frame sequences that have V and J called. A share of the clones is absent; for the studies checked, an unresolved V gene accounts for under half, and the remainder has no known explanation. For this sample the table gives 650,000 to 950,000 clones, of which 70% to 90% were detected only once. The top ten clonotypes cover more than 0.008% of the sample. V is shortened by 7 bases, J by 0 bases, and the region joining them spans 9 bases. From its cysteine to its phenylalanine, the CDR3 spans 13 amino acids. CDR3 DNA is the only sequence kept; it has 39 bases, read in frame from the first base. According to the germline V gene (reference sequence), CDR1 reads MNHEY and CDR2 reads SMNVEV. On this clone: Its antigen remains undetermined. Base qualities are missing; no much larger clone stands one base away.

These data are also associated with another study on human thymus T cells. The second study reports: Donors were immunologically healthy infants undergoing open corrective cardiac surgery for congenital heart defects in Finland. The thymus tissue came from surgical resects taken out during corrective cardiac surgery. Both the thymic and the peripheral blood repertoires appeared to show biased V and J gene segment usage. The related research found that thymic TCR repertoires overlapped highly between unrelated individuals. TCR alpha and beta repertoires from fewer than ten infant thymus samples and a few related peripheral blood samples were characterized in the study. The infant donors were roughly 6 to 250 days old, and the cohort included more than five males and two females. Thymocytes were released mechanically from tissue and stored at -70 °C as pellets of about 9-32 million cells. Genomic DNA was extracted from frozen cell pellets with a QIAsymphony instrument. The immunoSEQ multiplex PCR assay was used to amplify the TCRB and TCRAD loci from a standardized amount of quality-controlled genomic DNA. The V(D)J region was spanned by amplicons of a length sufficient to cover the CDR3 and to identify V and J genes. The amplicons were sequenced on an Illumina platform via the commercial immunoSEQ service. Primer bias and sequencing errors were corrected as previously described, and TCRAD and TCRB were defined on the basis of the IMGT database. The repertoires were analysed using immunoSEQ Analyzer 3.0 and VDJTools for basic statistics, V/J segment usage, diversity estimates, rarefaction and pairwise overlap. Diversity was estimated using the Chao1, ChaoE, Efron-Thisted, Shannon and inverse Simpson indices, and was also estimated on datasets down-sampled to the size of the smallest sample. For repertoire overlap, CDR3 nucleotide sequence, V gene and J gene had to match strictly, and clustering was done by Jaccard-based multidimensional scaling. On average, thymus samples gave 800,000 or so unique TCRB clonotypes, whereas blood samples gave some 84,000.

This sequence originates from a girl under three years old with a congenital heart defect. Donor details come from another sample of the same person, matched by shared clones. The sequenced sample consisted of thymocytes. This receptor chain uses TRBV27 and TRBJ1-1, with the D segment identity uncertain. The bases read TGTGCCAGCAATCGGTATATGAACACTGAAGCTTTCTTT. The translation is CASNRYMNTEAFF.